The 25 T cell receptor beta chains below were found in one sample sequenced in a study of cytomegalovirus exposure and HLA in healthy donors. Primers: 60 Vbeta forward and 13 Jbeta reverse. Sequencing used immunoSEQ multiplex PCR; TCRdb keeps in-frame clones, though not all of them. This table holds roughly 120,000 clones, more than 60% found once. Material: PBMCs. These receptors all come from a woman aged 40 to 50 in good health and CMV-seronegative.

The rearrangement uses TRBV6-1 and TRBJ2-7; D is unclear. Trimming pared 0 bases from V and 9 bases from J, leaving 12 bases between. Germline lookup yields CDR1 MNHNS and CDR2 SASEGT. The CDR3 length is 13 residues. The CDR3, as DNA: TGTGCCAGCAGTGAAGCGCCGGGTTTTGGGCAGTACTTC. This encodes CASSEAPGFGQYF.

The rearrangement uses TRBV6-1 and TRBJ1-4, with 9 bases lining up with TRBD1. The V gene's germline CDR1 is MNHNS and CDR2 SASEGT. Trimming cost V 7 bases and J 8 bases; bases outside gene matches: 8. The CDR3 runs to 14 residues. This CDR3 reads CASKTGQGGEKLFF. In DNA form, the CDR3 reads TGTGCCAGCAAGACGGGACAGGGTGGAGAAAAACTGTTTTTT.

The table lists this clone with a few counts. The chain carries TRBV4-3 and TRBJ2-1; possible D gene TRBD2, 6 bases. The CDR3 totals 16 residues. V lost 4 bases to trimming and J lost 7 bases, with 20 bases between them. Per the germline V gene, CDR1 is LGHNA and CDR2 is YSLEER. As DNA, the CDR3 is TGCGCCAGCAGCCGCGGGACCCCACACGTCGGGAATGAGCAGTTCTTC. This translates into CASSRGTPHVGNEQFF.

This clone was observed a handful of times. This chain links TRBV4-2 with TRBJ1-1; tentatively, D is TRBD1 (5 bases). The CDR3 length is 16 residues. The germline CDR1 and CDR2 sequences are LGHNA and YNFKEQ. V lost 4 bases and J lost 5, with 20 bases in between. This CDR3 is CASSPELGAGGTEAFF. CDR3 in DNA: TGTGCCAGCAGCCCCGAATTAGGGGCCGGGGGGACTGAAGCTTTCTTT.

The rearrangement uses TRBV5-6 and TRBJ2-7, with 9 bases matching TRBD1. CDR1 is SGHDT and CDR2 is YYEEEE in the germline V gene. J gave up 4 bases and V 1 base, and 9 bases lay outside the gene matches. This CDR3 is built from 16 residues. CDR3 bases: TGTGCCAGCAGCTTGACCGGGACAGGGAGGGAGTACGAGCAGTACTTC. Translated: CASSLTGTGREYEQYF.

This chain links TRBV21-1 with TRBJ2-7; TRBD1 was called by the table and not checked on the DNA. TRBV21-1 is a listed pseudogene. The CDR3 is made up of 15 amino acids. The CDR3 spells CASSRGKKTSYEQYF. In DNA form, the CDR3 reads TGTGCCAGCAGCAGGGGCAAGAAAACCTCCTACGAGCAGTACTTC.

The chain combines TRBV7-3 with TRBJ2-1, with TRBD1 matching 9 bases. With V trimmed by 5 bases and J by 7 bases, 6 bases remained unmatched. Germline V gene sequence: CDR1 SGHTA, CDR2 FQGTGA. The CDR3 runs 14 residues. CDR3 sequence reads: CASSRTGGMNEQFF. CDR3 bases: TGTGCCAGCAGCAGAACAGGGGGCATGAATGAGCAGTTCTTC.

This clone showed up just once. The V gene is TRBV11-2, the J gene TRBJ2-4; 8 nucleotides match TRBD1. Trimming cost V 5 bases and J 6 bases; bases outside gene matches: 6. The germline V gene encodes CDR1 SGHAT and CDR2 FQNNGV. This CDR3 spans 14 amino acids. CDR3 nucleotides: TGTGCCAGCAGCGCGCTCAGGGGGCTAAACATTCAGTACTTC. Translated, it gives CASSALRGLNIQYF.

For this clone: The junction departs from the called germline gene at one end, perhaps through a read error. Other DNA sequences in this sample translate to the same CDR3. The rearrangement joins TRBV7-6 to TRBJ1-3; a weak D match, TRBD1 (6 bases). This CDR3 spans 18 amino acids. Germline V gene sequence: CDR1 SGHVS, CDR2 FNYEAQ. CDR3 DNA: TGCGCCAGCAGCCTAAGCCGGGACATCCTCCTTGACGGAAACACCATATATTTT. The encoded protein is CASSLSRDILLDGNTIYF.

Comment on this clone: The sample has other DNA sequences that encode this CDR3 too. This chain connects TRBV9 to TRBJ1-2; TRBD1 might be the D (5 bases). There are 12 residues in the CDR3. The germline CDR1 and CDR2 sequences are SGDLS and YYNGEE. V shed 0 bases and J shed 5 bases, with 5 bases lying between them. The CDR3, as DNA: TGTGCCAGCAGCGTAGGACAGTATGGCTACACCTTC. Translation: CASSVGQYGYTF. Full variable domain (missing parts from reference TRBV9 and TRBJ1-2): DSGVTQTPKHLITATGQRVTLRCSPRSGDLSVYWYQQSLDQGLQFLIQYYNGEERAKGNILERFSAQQFPDLHSELNLSSLELGDSALYFCASSVGQYGYTFGSGTRLTVV.

The chain carries TRBV9 and TRBJ2-1; 8 nucleotides align to TRBD2. The CDR3 is 15 amino acids. The germline V gene has CDR1 SGDLS and CDR2 YYNGEE. Unmatched junction bases numbered 3, after V lost 0 bases and J lost 4 bases. CDR3 loop: CASSVGGLAYNEQFF. The CDR3 nucleotides are TGTGCCAGCAGCGTAGGAGGACTAGCTTACAATGAGCAGTTCTTC.

The chain couples TRBV19 to TRBJ1-1, with 7 bases matching TRBD1. Looked up from germline, CDR1 is LNHDA and CDR2 is SQIVND (reference sequence). The CDR3 totals 12 residues. Losses at the gene ends were 4 bases for V and 12 bases for J; bases not matched to a gene: 8. Here the CDR3 DNA reads TGTGCCAGTAGTACTCGGGACAGCATGACTTTCTTT. Its translation: CASSTRDSMTFF.

The V call is TRBV10-3, the J call TRBJ2-5, with 8 bases that match TRBD2. CDR1 is ENHRY and CDR2 is SYGVKD in the germline V gene. The CDR3 is 15 residues long. The J segment lost 2 bases and the V segment lost 10 bases, leaving 12 bases of the junction unmatched. The CDR3: CATERAGGPQETQYF. The CDR3 DNA follows: TGTGCCACCGAGAGGGCGGGGGGCCCTCAAGAGACCCAGTACTTC.

The rearrangement uses TRBV5-1 and TRBJ2-5; TRBD2 might be the D (5 bases). Judging by the DNA end, TRBJ2-7 fits better; the J call may be wrong. Germline V gene data show CDR1 as SGHRS and CDR2 as YFSETQ. The CDR3 has 14 amino acids. The CDR3 sequence: CASSFERSSYEQYF. DNA of the CDR3: TGCGCCAGCAGCTTCGAGCGGAGCTCCTACGAGCAGTACTTC.

This clone was counted a single time. The chain carries TRBV7-2 and TRBJ1-4, with a weak D call TRBD1 (6 bases). The CDR3 is made up of 13 amino acids. Germline loops: CDR1 SGHTA, CDR2 FQGNSA. Trimming shortened V by 5 bases and J by 6 bases, and 10 bases separated the two germline ends. CDR3 in amino acids: CASSATGDEKLFF. As DNA, the CDR3 is TGTGCCAGCAGCGCGACAGGAGATGAAAAACTGTTTTTT.

The rearrangement joins TRBV6-6 to TRBJ2-6, with D unresolved. From germline, CDR1 is MNHNY and CDR2 SVGAGI (reference sequence). The CDR3 runs to 15 residues. Trimming stripped 7 bases from V and 3 bases from J, with 13 bases between. The CDR3 bases are TGTGCCAGCACCCCCGAGCGCTATGGGGCCAACGTCCTGACTTTC. Protein: CASTPERYGANVLTF.

The CDR3: CASSWGTGETDTQYF. The CDR3 DNA is TGTGCCAGCAGCTGGGGGACAGGGGAGACAGATACGCAGTATTTT. This chain uses TRBV7-2 with TRBJ2-3, with 10 nucleotides matching TRBD1. After removal of 4 bases from V and 3 bases from J, the junction contained 4 bases not matched to a gene. This CDR3 contains 15 residues. Germline lookup yields CDR1 SGHTA and CDR2 FQGNSA. Together with reference TRBV7-2 and TRBJ2-3, the CDR3 gives the full variable domain: GAGVSQSPSNKVTEKGKDVELRCDPISGHTALYWYRQSLGQGLEFLIYFQGNSAPDKSGLPSDRFSAERTGGSVSTLTIQRTQQEDSAVYLCASSWGTGETDTQYFGPGTRLTVL.

This rearrangement joins TRBV4-3 to TRBJ2-4; 8 nucleotides agree with TRBD2. V dropped 0 bases and J dropped 4; count of bases not matched to a gene: 8. Germline V gene sequence: CDR1 LGHNA, CDR2 YSLEER. The length of the CDR3 is 17 residues. Here the CDR3 reads CASSQDRNGGGKNIQYF. In DNA form, the CDR3 reads TGCGCCAGCAGCCAAGATCGTAACGGGGGGGGGAAAAACATTCAGTACTTC.

This clone was detected many times. The chain combines TRBV19 with TRBJ1-2; tentatively, D is TRBD1 (6 bases). The germline V and J ends were trimmed by 10 bases and 6 bases, with 27 bases remaining between them. Germline V gives CDR1 LNHDA, CDR2 SQIVND (reference sequence). The CDR3 is 16 amino acids. CDR3 sequence (DNA): TGTGCCACCCATCCAACGGGGGGGCGCGTATTGGATGGCTACACCTTC. Amino acid sequence: CATHPTGGRVLDGYTF. Full variable domain (outside the CDR3, taken from reference TRBV19 and TRBJ1-2): DGGITQSPKYLFRKEGQNVTLSCEQNLNHDAMYWYRQDPGQGLRLIYYSQIVNDFQKGDIAEGYSVSREKKESFPLTVTSAQKNPTAFYLCATHPTGGRVLDGYTFGSGTRLTVV.

The rearrangement links TRBV4-2 to TRBJ1-1; D gene ambiguous. The CDR3 has 13 amino acids. The V end lost 1 base, the J end lost 5 bases, and 8 bases lay between the germline ends. Germline V gene lookup returns CDR1 LGHNA and CDR2 YNFKEQ. CDR3 bases: TGTGCCAGCAGCCAAGTCCCGGGGACTGAAGCTTTCTTT. Its protein is CASSQVPGTEAFF.

This sequence joins TRBV29-1 and TRBJ2-7; 10 bases match TRBD2. Germline trimming cut 3 bases from V and 4 bases from J; bases unmatched to any gene: 3. The germline gives CDR1 SQVTM, CDR2 ANQGSEA. CDR3 size: 13 residues. The CDR3 spells CSVESGRDYEQYF. In DNA form, the CDR3 reads TGCAGCGTTGAGAGCGGGAGGGATTACGAGCAGTACTTC.

The V and J genes are TRBV19 and TRBJ1-5, with 9 bases aligning to TRBD1. This CDR3 region has 17 residues. J was trimmed by 3 bases and V by 5 bases; bases with no gene match: 11. CDR1 is LNHDA and CDR2 is SQIVND in the germline V gene (reference sequence). This chain's CDR3 is CASSVLPGQGVNQPQHF. The CDR3 coding sequence is TGTGCCAGTAGTGTCCTCCCGGGACAGGGCGTCAATCAGCCCCAGCATTTT.

V usage is TRBV6-6 and J usage is TRBJ2-7; no clear D gene. The CDR3 length is 15 residues. Trimming removed 9 bases from V and 2 bases from J, with 20 bases in between. Germline V gene lookup returns CDR1 MNHNY and CDR2 SVGAGI (reference sequence). CDR3 DNA: TGTGCCAGACCGACCGGATGGGCCCCGGCCTACGAGCAGTACTTC. This gives the protein CARPTGWAPAYEQYF.

The V gene is TRBV5-1, the J gene TRBJ1-2; D gene unclear. The CDR3 is 15 amino acids. Trimming pared 0 bases from V and 4 bases from J, leaving 13 bases between. CDR1 is SGHRS, CDR2 YFSETQ, per germline. The CDR3 sequence is CASSLAAPGGYGYTF. For the CDR3, the DNA is TGCGCCAGCAGCTTGGCGGCCCCCGGAGGCTATGGCTACACCTTC.

V and J are TRBV30 and TRBJ1-2; 9 bases match TRBD1. Looked up from germline, CDR1 is GTSNPN and CDR2 is SVGIG (reference sequence). This CDR3 has 13 residues. Trimming cost V 2 bases and J 7 bases; bases outside gene matches: 5. The CDR3 nucleotides are TGTGCCTGGAGTCGGACAGGGGTTGGTGGCTACACCTTC. Translated: CAWSRTGVGGYTF.